These T cell receptor beta chains were read from a single sample in a study of type 1 regulatory T cells. The antigens these receptors bind are not known. One entry per CDR3 protein results from TCRdb running MiXCR on the reads. The data hold 55,000 to 65,000 distinct CDR3 sequences, with approximately 67% observed a single time. The specimen was cultured non-Tr1 T cells, either the whole culture or a sorted T cell fraction (not recorded which). These receptors all come from a human donor in good health. The CDR3 runs from the conserved cysteine through the conserved F or W. Fields, in order: clone size, V gene, D gene, J gene, CDR3 protein, CDR3 DNA. The D gene is left open where the match is weak. Clone size is given for some rows only: seen once, a few or many times, or a class if the clone is expanded.

-	TRBV10-3	-	TRBJ2-5	CAISEWAGRRQETQYF	TGTGCCATCAGTGAGTGGGCGGGACGGCGACAAGAGACCCAGTACTTC
-	TRBV15	-	TRBJ1-1	CATSREGMQNTEAFF	TGTGCCACCAGCAGAGAGGGGATGCAGAACACTGAAGCTTTCTTT
-	TRBV5-6	TRBD2	TRBJ2-7	CASSRREGRSYEQYF	TGTGCCAGCAGCCGGCGGGAGGGCCGTAGCTACGAGCAGTACTTC
-	TRBV27	-	TRBJ2-7	CASSLPPGRGPPYEQYF	TGTGCCAGCAGTTTACCCCCGGGCAGGGGCCCGCCCTACGAGCAGTACTTC
-	TRBV20-1	-	TRBJ1-3	CSARPRGTGNTIYF	TGCAGTGCTAGACCTAGAGGGACTGGAAACACCATATATTTT
-	TRBV3-1	TRBD2	TRBJ2-1	CASRPAGGSYNEQFF	TGTGCCAGCAGACCAGCGGGAGGGTCCTACAATGAGCAGTTCTTC
-	TRBV30	-	TRBJ1-5	CAWSVGQPQHF	TGTGCCTGGAGTGTAGGCCAGCCCCAGCATTTT
few	TRBV12-3/TRBV12-4	-	TRBJ1-5	CASSFGLGSNQPQHF	TGTGCCAGCAGTTTTGGGTTGGGAAGCAATCAGCCCCAGCATTTT
-	TRBV5-1	-	TRBJ2-7	CASSTGFLAGSLGEQYF	TGCGCCAGCAGCACCGGATTCCTTGCAGGGTCTTTGGGTGAGCAGTACTTC
-	TRBV9	-	TRBJ2-1	CASSVARGEQFF	TGTGCCAGCAGCGTAGCTAGGGGTGAGCAGTTCTTC
-	TRBV29-1	-	TRBJ1-5	CSVAWGGDSNQPQHF	TGCAGCGTTGCGTGGGGAGGTGATAGCAATCAGCCCCAGCATTTT
-	TRBV19	-	TRBJ2-1	CASSIRDYNEQFF	TGTGCCAGTAGTATCAGGGACTACAATGAGCAGTTCTTC
-	TRBV29-1	-	TRBJ1-2	CSQWGDNYGYTF	TGCAGCCAATGGGGGGATAACTATGGCTACACCTTC
-	TRBV10-2	-	TRBJ2-3	CASTRTVSSTDTQYF	TGCGCCAGCACAAGGACAGTTTCTAGCACAGATACGCAGTATTTT
once	TRBV7-8	-	TRBJ2-2	CASSLGQTGELFF	TGTGCCAGCAGCCTCGGACAGACCGGGGAGCTGTTTTTT
-	TRBV20-1	-	TRBJ2-3	CSASGPADADTQYF	TGCAGTGCTAGTGGGCCTGCTGATGCAGATACGCAGTATTTT
few	TRBV24-1	-	TRBJ2-2	CATSGPKGLGTGELFF	TGTGCCACCAGTGGGCCGAAGGGGCTGGGAACCGGGGAGCTGTTTTTT
-	TRBV9	TRBD2	TRBJ2-7	CASSVTSGNDEQYF	TGTGCCAGCAGCGTTACTAGCGGGAACGACGAGCAGTACTTC
-	TRBV7-6	TRBD2	TRBJ2-2	CASSLTSGRAATGELFF	TGTGCCAGCAGCTTAACTAGCGGGAGGGCAGCCACCGGGGAGCTGTTTTTT
-	TRBV29-1	TRBD1	TRBJ1-2	CSVRDSPGYTF	TGCAGCGTTAGGGACAGTCCTGGCTACACCTTC
few	TRBV7-2	-	TRBJ2-3	CASSLNKADTQYF	TGTGCCAGCAGCTTAAATAAGGCGGATACGCAGTATTTT
many	TRBV3-1	TRBD2	TRBJ2-1	CASSPPTSVEQFF	TGTGCCAGCAGCCCGCCGACTAGCGTTGAGCAGTTCTTC
-	TRBV6-1	-	TRBJ2-1	CASNLAEGYNEQFF	TGTGCCAGCAATCTGGCGGAAGGTTACAATGAGCAGTTCTTC
-	TRBV6-5	-	TRBJ2-5	CASSYSQGLPQETQYF	TGTGCCAGCAGTTACTCTCAGGGCCTCCCTCAAGAGACCCAGTACTTC
-	TRBV29-1	TRBD1	TRBJ2-7	CSVVQGFYEQYF	TGCAGCGTTGTACAGGGGTTCTACGAGCAGTACTTC
-	TRBV7-6	-	TRBJ2-1	CASSAGVGGGNEQFF	TGTGCCAGCAGCGCAGGGGTAGGGGGAGGAAATGAGCAGTTCTTC
-	TRBV7-9	TRBD2	TRBJ2-5	CASSSRVGDREAQYF	TGTGCCAGCAGTTCCCGTGTGGGAGACCGGGAGGCCCAGTACTTC
few	TRBV7-9	-	TRBJ1-5	CASSLGTGNNQPQHF	TGTGCCAGCAGCCTCGGGACGGGGAACAATCAGCCCCAGCATTTT
once	TRBV9	TRBD2	TRBJ2-1	CASSPPGGLAGLSYNEQFF	TGTGCCAGCAGCCCGCCTGGTGGCCTAGCGGGGCTATCCTACAATGAGCAGTTCTTC
-	TRBV7-3	-	TRBJ2-3	CASSRLRTDTQYF	TGTGCCAGCAGCCGACTACGCACAGATACGCAGTATTTT
-	TRBV5-1	-	TRBJ1-1	CASSLGRGDTEAFF	TGCGCCAGCAGCTTGGGGCGGGGGGACACTGAAGCTTTCTTT
few	TRBV7-9	-	TRBJ2-3	CASSLEGTSTDTQYF	TGTGCCAGCAGCTTAGAAGGGACTAGCACAGATACGCAGTATTTT
-	TRBV5-1	TRBD1	TRBJ2-2	CASSPPGQANTGELFF	TGCGCCAGCAGCCCGCCGGGACAGGCGAACACCGGGGAGCTGTTTTTT
-	TRBV7-9	-	TRBJ2-5	CASSSRTPGKPETQYF	TGTGCCAGCAGCTCCCGAACCCCAGGGAAACCAGAGACCCAGTACTTC
-	TRBV7-2	-	TRBJ2-7	CASSPDRAEQYF	TGTGCCAGCAGCCCGGACAGAGCCGAGCAGTACTTC
-	TRBV20-1	-	TRBJ1-6	CSAPEGPTTSSPLHF	TGCAGTGCCCCCGAGGGCCCTACCACGAGTTCACCCCTCCACTTT
-	TRBV28	-	TRBJ2-4	CASSLSGGAKNIQYF	TGTGCCAGCAGTTTAAGCGGAGGAGCCAAAAACATTCAGTACTTC
few	TRBV6-1	-	TRBJ2-1	CASKSGRYNEQFF	TGTGCCAGCAAATCGGGACGATACAATGAGCAGTTCTTC
few	TRBV10-3	-	TRBJ2-5	CAISDRGLEGETQYF	TGTGCCATCAGTGACCGGGGACTGGAGGGAGAGACCCAGTACTTC
few	TRBV20-1	-	TRBJ2-7	CSASRDLSSYEQYF	TGCAGTGCTAGTCGGGACTTAAGCTCCTACGAGCAGTACTTC
-	TRBV27	-	TRBJ2-3	CASSPARTDTQYF	TGTGCCAGCAGCCCGGCGAGGACAGATACGCAGTATTTT
-	TRBV5-4	TRBD1	TRBJ2-4	CASSSGQGGVLSKNIQYF	TGTGCCAGCAGCTCGGGACAGGGAGGCGTTCTGTCCAAAAACATTCAGTACTTC
few	TRBV5-1	-	TRBJ1-5	CASSLGDINQPQHF	TGCGCCAGCAGCTTGGGGGACATCAATCAGCCCCAGCATTTT
once	TRBV28	-	TRBJ2-3	CASSLVSSGTDTQYF	TGTGCCAGCAGTTTAGTGAGTAGCGGCACAGATACGCAGTATTTT
-	TRBV6-6	TRBD1	TRBJ2-4	CASSPAPGGVVKNIQYF	TGTGCCAGCAGTCCAGCCCCAGGGGGCGTCGTCAAAAACATTCAGTACTTC
-	TRBV7-2	-	TRBJ2-2	CASSLPTLGVTGELFF	TGTGCCAGCAGCTTACCTACACTGGGTGTCACCGGGGAGCTGTTTTTT
-	TRBV4-2	-	TRBJ2-1	CASGPRTMAGYNEQFF	TGTGCCAGCGGTCCCCGGACGATGGCCGGCTACAATGAGCAGTTCTTC
few	TRBV5-1	-	TRBJ2-2	CASSSEAGVAGELFF	TGCGCCAGCAGCTCAGAGGCAGGGGTCGCCGGGGAGCTGTTTTTT